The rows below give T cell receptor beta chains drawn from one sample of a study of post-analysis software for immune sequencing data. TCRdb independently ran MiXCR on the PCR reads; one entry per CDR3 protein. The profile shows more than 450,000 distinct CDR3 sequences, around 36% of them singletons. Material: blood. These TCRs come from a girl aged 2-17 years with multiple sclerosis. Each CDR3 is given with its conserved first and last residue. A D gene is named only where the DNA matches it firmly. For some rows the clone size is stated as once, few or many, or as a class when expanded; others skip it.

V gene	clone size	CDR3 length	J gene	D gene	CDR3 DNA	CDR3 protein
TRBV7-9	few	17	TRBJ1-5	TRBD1	TGTGCCAGCAGCTTAACTTCCGACAGGGAAGGTGGTCAGCCCCAGCATTTT	CASSLTSDREGGQPQHF
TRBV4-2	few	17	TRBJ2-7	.	TGTGCCAGCAGCCACCTATCCGGGGCAGGACACCGCTACGAGCAGTACTTC	CASSHLSGAGHRYEQYF
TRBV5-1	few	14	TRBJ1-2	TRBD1	TGCGCCAGCAGCGGGAGGACAGGGGTCAATGGCTACACCTTC	CASSGRTGVNGYTF
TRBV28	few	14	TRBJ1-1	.	TGTGCCAGCAGTTCCGGGGGCATGAACACTGAAGCTTTCTTT	CASSSGGMNTEAFF
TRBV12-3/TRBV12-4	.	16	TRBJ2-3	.	TGTGCCGGCAGTCCCCGGACCACCTCTAGAGCAGATATGCAGTATTTT	CAGSPRTTSRADMQYF
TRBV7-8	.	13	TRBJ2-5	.	TGTGCCAGCAGCCCACTAGAGCAAGAGACCCAGTACTTC	CASSPLEQETQYF
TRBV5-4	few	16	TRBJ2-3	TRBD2	TGTGCCAGCAGCTTGGTGGGCGGGGGGGTAGGAGATACGCAGTATTTT	CASSLVGGGVGDTQYF
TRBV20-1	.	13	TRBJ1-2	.	TGCAGTGCTAGAGATGGAGCTGGGGACGGCTACACCTTC	CSARDGAGDGYTF
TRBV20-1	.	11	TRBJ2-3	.	TGCAGTGCTCCAACCTGTACAGCGCAGTATTTT	CSAPTCTAQYF
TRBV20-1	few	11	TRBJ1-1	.	TGCAGTGCCAAACAGGTCACTGAAGCTTTCTTT	CSAKQVTEAFF
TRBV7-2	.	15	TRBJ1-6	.	TGTGCCAGCAGCTTAGACGGCCTCTCGGGTTCACCCCTCCACTTT	CASSLDGLSGSPLHF
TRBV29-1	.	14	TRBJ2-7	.	TGCAGCGTTATTCGGAGCGGGCGGGCCTACGAGCAGTACTTC	CSVIRSGRAYEQYF
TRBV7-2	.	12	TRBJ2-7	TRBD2	TGTGCCAGCAGCTCACTAGCGGGGGCCCCGTACTTC	CASSSLAGAPYF
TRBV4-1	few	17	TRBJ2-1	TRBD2	TGCGCCAGCACCCGAGCGGGGGGCTTAAGCTCCTACAATGAGCAGTTCTTC	CASTRAGGLSSYNEQFF
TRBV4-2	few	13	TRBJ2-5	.	TGTGCCAGCAGCCAAGACCCCCCAGAGACCCAGTACTTC	CASSQDPPETQYF
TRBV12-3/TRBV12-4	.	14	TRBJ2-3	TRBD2	TGTGCCAGCAGTTCAAGCCTTAGCGGGGATACGCAGTATTTT	CASSSSLSGDTQYF
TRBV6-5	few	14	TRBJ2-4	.	TGTGCCAGCACGGACACTTCCTTCAAAAACATTCAGTACTTC	CASTDTSFKNIQYF
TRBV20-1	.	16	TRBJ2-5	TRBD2	TGCAGTGCTAGAGTGGCTAGCGGGGGGGCCTGGGAGACCCAGTACTTC	CSARVASGGAWETQYF
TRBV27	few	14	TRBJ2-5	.	TGTGCCAGCAGTTTATCCGCCCTCGGAGAGACCCAGTACTTC	CASSLSALGETQYF
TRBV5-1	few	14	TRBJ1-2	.	TGCGCCAGCAGCCCGTCGCCCACGCCTTATGGCTACACCTTC	CASSPSPTPYGYTF
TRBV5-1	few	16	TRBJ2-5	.	TGCGCCAGCAGCTTACCACAGGGAGGTGGATTAGAGACCCAGTACTTC	CASSLPQGGGLETQYF
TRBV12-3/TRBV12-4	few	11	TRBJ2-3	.	TGTGCCAGCAGTTGGTCAGATACGCAGTATTTT	CASSWSDTQYF
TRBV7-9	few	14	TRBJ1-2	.	TGTGCCAGCAGCTTAATGGGGGCAGGCTATGGCTACACCTTC	CASSLMGAGYGYTF
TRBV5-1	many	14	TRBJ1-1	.	TGTGCCAGCAGCTTAGGGGCCGCGAACACTGAAGCTTTCTTT	CASSLGAANTEAFF
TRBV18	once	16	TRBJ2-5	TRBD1	TGTACCAGCTCACCAGGGGACAGGGGGTACCAAGAGACCCAGTACTTC	CTSSPGDRGYQETQYF
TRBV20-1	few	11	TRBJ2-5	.	TGCAGTGCTGGTCTAGCGGAGACCCAGTACTTC	CSAGLAETQYF
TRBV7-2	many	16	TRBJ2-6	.	TGTGCCAGCAGCTTACAGGGACGGGCTGGGGCCAACGTCCTGACTTTC	CASSLQGRAGANVLTF
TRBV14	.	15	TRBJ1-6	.	TGTGCCAGCAGCCAATGGGATGAGGGGGATTCACCCCTCCACTTT	CASSQWDEGDSPLHF
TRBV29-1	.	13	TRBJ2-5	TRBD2	TGCAGCGTTGATAGCGGGGGGGGAGAGACCCAGTACTTC	CSVDSGGGETQYF
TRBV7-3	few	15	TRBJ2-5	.	TGTGCCAGCAGCGGGGGGTCCGGGCCCGTAAAGACCCAGTACTTC	CASSGGSGPVKTQYF
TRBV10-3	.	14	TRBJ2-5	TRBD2	TGTGCCATCAGTGAGTCTAGCGGGGGAGAGACCCAGTACTTC	CAISESSGGETQYF
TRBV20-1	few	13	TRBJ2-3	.	TGCAGTGCCCAGCCCGGGGCCACAGATACGCAGTATTTT	CSAQPGATDTQYF
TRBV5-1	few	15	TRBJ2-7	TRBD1	TGCGCCAGCAGCTTACAGGGGGCCAGAGCCTACGAGCAGTACTTC	CASSLQGARAYEQYF
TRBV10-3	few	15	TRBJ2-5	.	TGTGCCATCAGTGAGCCCTTAGACAGCCAAGAGACCCAGTACTTC	CAISEPLDSQETQYF
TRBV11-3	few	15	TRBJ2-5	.	TGTGCCAGCAGCTTAAGGGGGGGCTCTTCAGAGACCCAGTACTTC	CASSLRGGSSETQYF
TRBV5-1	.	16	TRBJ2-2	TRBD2	TGCGCCAGCAGCTCTACCCGGACTAGGAACACCGGGGAGCTGTTTTTT	CASSSTRTRNTGELFF
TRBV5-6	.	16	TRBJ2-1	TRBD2	TGTGCCAGCAGCTTGGAGGGACTAGCGGGGCACAATGAGCAGTTCTTC	CASSLEGLAGHNEQFF
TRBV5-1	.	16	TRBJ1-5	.	TGCGCCAGCAGCCCGAACCCACAGGGACCGAATCAGCCCCAGCATTTT	CASSPNPQGPNQPQHF
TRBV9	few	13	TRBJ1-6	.	TGTGCCAGCAGCGTAGTCGAAGGATCACCCCTCCACTTT	CASSVVEGSPLHF
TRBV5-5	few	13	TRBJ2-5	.	TGTGCCAGCAGCCGGGGGATAAGAGAGACCCAGTACTTC	CASSRGIRETQYF
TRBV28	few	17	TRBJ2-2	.	TGTGCCAGCAGTACCGGGACTCCTTCCCACGGCACCGGGGAGCTGTTTTTT	CASSTGTPSHGTGELFF
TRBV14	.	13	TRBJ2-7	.	TGTGCCAGCAGCCAAGATTCGTTAGAGATAAAGTACTTC	CASSQDSLEIKYF
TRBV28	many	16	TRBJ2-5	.	TGTGCCAGCAGTTTTCGGGGTAGGGGTCATCAAGAGACCCAGTACTTC	CASSFRGRGHQETQYF
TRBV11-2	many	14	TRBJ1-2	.	TGTGCCAGCAGCTTAGATTTACGGCTCTATGGCTACACCTTC	CASSLDLRLYGYTF
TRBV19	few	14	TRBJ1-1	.	TGTGCCAGTAGACAAGGACAGATGAACACTGAAGCTTTCTTT	CASRQGQMNTEAFF
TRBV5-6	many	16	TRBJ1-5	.	TGTGCCAGCAGCTTCCTCCGGGCTGATGGCAATCAGCCCCAGCATTTT	CASSFLRADGNQPQHF
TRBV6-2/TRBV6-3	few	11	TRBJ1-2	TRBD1	TGTGCCAGCAGCGGACAGGGGGCCGGCACCTTC	CASSGQGAGTF
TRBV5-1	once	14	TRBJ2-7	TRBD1	TGCGCCATCAAACAGGGGGCAGGATCCTACGAGCAGTACTTC	CAIKQGAGSYEQYF
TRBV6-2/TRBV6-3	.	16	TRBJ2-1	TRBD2	TGTGCCAGCAGTTACTCGATCCCTAGCGGCTACAATGAGCAGTTCTTC	CASSYSIPSGYNEQFF
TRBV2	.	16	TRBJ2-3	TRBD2	TGTGCCAGCAGTGAGGTAGTAGCGGGCTACACAGATACGCAGTATTTT	CASSEVVAGYTDTQYF
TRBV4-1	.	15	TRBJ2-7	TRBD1	TGCGCCGGCAGCCAAGATGATAGGGGGCAGGACGAGCAGTACTTC	CAGSQDDRGQDEQYF
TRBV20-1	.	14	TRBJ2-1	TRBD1	TGCAGTGCTAGGCCACAGGGGGCTTACTATGAGCAGTTCTTC	CSARPQGAYYEQFF